Presented here are 17 T cell receptor beta chains from one specimen sequenced in a study of cytomegalovirus exposure and HLA in healthy donors. In the PCR, 60 Vbeta and 13 Jbeta primers were used. The table came from immunoSEQ multiplex PCR; TCRdb's copy has only in-frame clones and leaves some out. The sample records about 100,000 clones, 75% being singletons. The specimen was PBMCs. All receptors come from a middle-aged man in good health and CMV-seronegative.

CDR3 sequence (DNA): TGTGCCAGCAGGGAAGTCGGGAGGGGTCAAGAGACCCAGTACTTC. Its protein product is CASREVGRGQETQYF. J is TRBJ2-5 and V is TRBV28; 8 nucleotides align to TRBD2. V gave up 6 bases and J gave up 2 bases; unmatched junction bases: 8. In germline, CDR1 is MDHEN, CDR2 SYDVKM. The CDR3 covers 15 residues.

V is TRBV29-1 and J is TRBJ2-7; unclear D gene. This CDR3 has 13 amino acids. Trimming stripped 4 bases from V and 2 bases from J, with 12 bases between. Germline V gene data show CDR1 as SQVTM and CDR2 as ANQGSEA. The CDR3 region is CSVASRNPYEQYF. The CDR3 DNA follows: TGCAGCGTTGCGTCCAGGAACCCCTACGAGCAGTACTTC.

This clone was recorded once. V usage is TRBV7-6 and J usage is TRBJ2-1; 14 bases align to TRBD2. The CDR3 sequence is 15 residues long. Germline V gives CDR1 SGHVS, CDR2 FNYEAQ. Trimming removed 6 bases from V and 11 bases from J; junction bases left unmatched: 9. CDR3 sequence (DNA): TGTGCCAGCAGTGGGGGACTAGCGGGAGAAATTAAGCAGTTCTTC. Protein product: CASSGGLAGEIKQFF.

The V and J genes are TRBV9 and TRBJ2-2; tentative D call: TRBD2 (6 bases). The CDR3 runs 18 residues. Germline V lookup: CDR1 SGDLS, CDR2 YYNGEE. V lost 3 bases and J 4 bases, leaving 22 bases between the germline ends. The CDR3: CASSARGGRGIFTGELFF. Written as DNA, the CDR3 is TGTGCCAGCAGCGCACGGGGTGGGCGGGGTATATTCACCGGGGAGCTGTTTTTT.

This clone was seen more than once but under ten times. The CDR3 spells CASSLEGLGTDTQYF. The CDR3 nucleotides read TGTGCCAGCAGCTTAGAGGGTTTAGGGACAGATACGCAGTATTTT. The chain uses TRBV5-6 and TRBJ2-3; tentative D call: TRBD2 (5 bases). This CDR3 comprises 15 residues. The V gene's germline CDR1 is SGHDT and CDR2 YYEEEE. With 2 bases removed from V and 3 bases from J, the gap between germline ends came to 13 bases.

This clone occurred a few times. V is TRBV30 and J is TRBJ2-7; the D gene is possibly TRBD1 (5 bases). Germline V gene lookup returns CDR1 GTSNPN and CDR2 SVGIG (reference sequence). The V end lost 3 bases, the J end lost 6 bases, and 18 bases lay between the germline ends. The CDR3 is 14 amino acids. CDR3 in amino acids: CAWRVTVAYGEQYF. CDR3 in DNA: TGTGCCTGGAGGGTGACAGTGGCCTACGGCGAGCAGTACTTC.

CDR3 in amino acids: CASASDRGGGYTF. The CDR3 region has the DNA TGTGCCAGCGCCTCTGACAGGGGAGGAGGCTACACCTTC. The chain recombines TRBV28 with TRBJ1-2, with 8 bases aligning to TRBD1. Germline V lookup: CDR1 MDHEN, CDR2 SYDVKM. The CDR3 extends over 13 amino acids. The V gene end was trimmed by 8 bases and the J gene end by 8 bases; junction bases not matched to a gene: 10.

The sample holds a few counts of this clone. The chain is built from TRBV5-4 and TRBJ2-7; 11 bases agree with TRBD1. Germline CDR1 reads SGHNT; CDR2 reads YYREEE (reference sequence). The CDR3 runs 15 residues. J was trimmed by 4 bases and V by 4 bases; bases with no gene match: 7. The CDR3 loop reads CASSRTGGLSYEQYF. The DNA of the CDR3 is TGTGCCAGCAGCAGGACAGGGGGCTTATCTTACGAGCAGTACTTC.

This rearrangement joins TRBV11-2 to TRBJ2-7; 7 bases fit TRBD1. Losses at the gene ends were 5 bases for V and 3 bases for J; bases not matched to a gene: 4. This CDR3 is 13 amino acids long. The germline CDR1 and CDR2 sequences are SGHAT and FQNNGV. Here the CDR3 DNA reads TGTGCCAGCAGCCAGGGACAGCACTACGAGCAGTACTTC. Translated: CASSQGQHYEQYF.

This clone has more than one count but fewer than ten. The chain joins TRBV5-1 to TRBJ2-7; 7 bases agree with TRBD1. Germline V CDR1 and CDR2: SGHRS, YFSETQ. The trim removed 0 bases at V and 0 bases at J, leaving 9 bases unmatched. The CDR3 contains 17 residues. The CDR3 reads CASSLASGGRLSYEQYF. As DNA, the CDR3 is TGCGCCAGCAGCTTGGCCTCAGGGGGACGGCTCTCCTACGAGCAGTACTTC. Using reference TRBV5-1 and TRBJ2-7 for the parts outside the CDR3, the full variable domain is KAGVTQTPRYLIKTRGQQVTLSCSPISGHRSVSWYQQTPGQGLQFLFEYFSETQRNKGNFPGRFSGRQFSNSRSEMNVSTLELGDSALYLCASSLASGGRLSYEQYFGPGTRLTVT.

This clone has just a few counts. This chain joins TRBV11-2 and TRBJ1-4; tentatively, D is TRBD1 (5 bases). There are 15 residues in the CDR3. Per germline, CDR1 SGHAT and CDR2 FQNNGV. V lost 3 bases to trimming and J lost 5 bases, with 13 bases between them. This CDR3 is CASSFLGGSNEKLFF. The CDR3 DNA reads as TGTGCCAGCAGCTTCCTCGGGGGTTCGAATGAAAAACTGTTTTTT.

The gene calls are TRBV5-1 and TRBJ2-3; 8 bases are shared with TRBD2. CDR1 is SGHRS, CDR2 YFSETQ, per germline. CDR3 length: 16 residues. Losses at the gene ends were 1 base for V and 2 bases for J; bases not matched to a gene: 6. The chain's CDR3 is CASSLTAGGSTDTQYF. CDR3 bases: TGCGCCAGCAGCTTGACGGCGGGGGGTTCCACAGATACGCAGTATTTT.

This clone was detected a few times. The chain combines TRBV13 with TRBJ2-1, with 12 bases that match TRBD1. This CDR3 contains 15 residues. The germline V gene has CDR1 PRHDT and CDR2 FYEKMQ (reference sequence). V was clipped by 5 bases and J by 8 bases; unmatched bases: 7. The CDR3 spells CASSTRDRGQDEQFF. The CDR3 region has the DNA TGTGCCAGCAGCACCCGGGACAGGGGGCAGGATGAGCAGTTCTTC.

This chain joins TRBV11-2 and TRBJ2-7, with TRBD2 identical over 9 bases. The V and J ends lost 3 bases and 4 bases, in that order; junction bases with no gene match: 10. Germline V gene data show CDR1 as SGHAT and CDR2 as FQNNGV. The CDR3 totals 16 residues. The CDR3 sequence: CASSFEVGGRGYEQYF. The CDR3 DNA reads TGTGCCAGCAGCTTCGAGGTCGGCGGGAGGGGGTACGAGCAGTACTTC.

This clone was picked up a small number of times. The chain carries TRBV7-6 and TRBJ1-4; D may be TRBD1 (5 bases). This CDR3 is 15 amino acids long. From germline, CDR1 is SGHVS and CDR2 FNYEAQ. The V end lost 5 bases, the J end lost 8 bases, and 18 bases lay between the germline ends. The DNA of the CDR3 is TGTGCCAGCAGCCCTCTCGGAGGGGACGGGGAAAAACTGTTTTTT. It encodes CASSPLGGDGEKLFF.

The chain combines TRBV9 with TRBJ2-5; 9 bases are a match to TRBD1. The end of the DNA aligns better with TRBJ2-7, so the J call may be wrong. From germline, CDR1 is SGDLS and CDR2 YYNGEE. The CDR3 totals 15 residues. CDR3 DNA sequence: TGTGCCAGCAGCATACATACAGGGGGCGCGTCCGAGCAGTACTTC. Amino acids: CASSIHTGGASEQYF.

This clone was counted only a few times. The chain combines TRBV5-1 with TRBJ2-5, with no clear D. V was pared by 1 base and J by 4 bases, with 2 bases between. There are 11 residues in the CDR3. In germline, CDR1 is SGHRS, CDR2 YFSETQ. CDR3 sequence: CASSLRETQYF. In DNA form, the CDR3 reads TGCGCCAGCAGCTTGCGAGAGACCCAGTACTTC.